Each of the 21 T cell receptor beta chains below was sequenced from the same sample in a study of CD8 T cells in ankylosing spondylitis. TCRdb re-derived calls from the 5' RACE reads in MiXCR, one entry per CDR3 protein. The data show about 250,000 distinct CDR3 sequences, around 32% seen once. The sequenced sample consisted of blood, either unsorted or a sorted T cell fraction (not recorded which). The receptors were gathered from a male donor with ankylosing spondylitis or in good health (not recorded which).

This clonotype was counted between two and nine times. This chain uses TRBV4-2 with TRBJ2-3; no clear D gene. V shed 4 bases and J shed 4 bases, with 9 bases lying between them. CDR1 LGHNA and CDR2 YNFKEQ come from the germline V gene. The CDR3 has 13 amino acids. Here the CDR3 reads CASSPAMADTQYF. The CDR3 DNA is TGTGCCAGCAGCCCCGCCATGGCAGATACGCAGTATTTT.

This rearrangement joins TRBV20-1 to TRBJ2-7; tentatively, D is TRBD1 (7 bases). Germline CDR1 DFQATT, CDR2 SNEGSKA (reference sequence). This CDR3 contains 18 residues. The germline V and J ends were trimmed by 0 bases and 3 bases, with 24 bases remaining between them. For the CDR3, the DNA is TGCAGTGCTAGAGATATGAGCGGAAAACAGGGGAGGTTCTACGAGCAGTACTTC. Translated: CSARDMSGKQGRFYEQYF.

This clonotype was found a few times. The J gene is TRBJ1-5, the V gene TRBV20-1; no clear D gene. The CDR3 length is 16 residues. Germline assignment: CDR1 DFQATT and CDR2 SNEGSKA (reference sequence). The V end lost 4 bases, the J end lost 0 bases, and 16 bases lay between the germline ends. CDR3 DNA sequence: TGCAGTGCTAAAAAAACCGGCGAAAATAGCAATCAGCCCCAGCATTTT. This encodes CSAKKTGENSNQPQHF.

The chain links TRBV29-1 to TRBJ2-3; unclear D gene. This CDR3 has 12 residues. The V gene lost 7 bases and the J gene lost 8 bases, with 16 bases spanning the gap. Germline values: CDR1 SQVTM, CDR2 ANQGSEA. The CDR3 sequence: CSAHSVGGTQYF. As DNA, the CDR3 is TGCAGCGCTCATTCAGTGGGTGGTACGCAGTATTTT.

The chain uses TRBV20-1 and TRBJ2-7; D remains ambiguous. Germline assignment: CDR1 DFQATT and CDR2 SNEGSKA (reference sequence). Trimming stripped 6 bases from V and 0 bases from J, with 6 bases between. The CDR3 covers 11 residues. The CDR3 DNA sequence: TGCAGTGCACCAGACTCCTACGAGCAGTACTTC. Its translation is CSAPDSYEQYF.

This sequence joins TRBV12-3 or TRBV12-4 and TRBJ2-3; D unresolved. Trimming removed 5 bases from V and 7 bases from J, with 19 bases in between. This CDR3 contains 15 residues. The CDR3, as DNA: TGTGCCAGCAGTCCGACCCCGACTCGGCGGAATACGCAGTATTTT. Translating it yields CASSPTPTRRNTQYF.

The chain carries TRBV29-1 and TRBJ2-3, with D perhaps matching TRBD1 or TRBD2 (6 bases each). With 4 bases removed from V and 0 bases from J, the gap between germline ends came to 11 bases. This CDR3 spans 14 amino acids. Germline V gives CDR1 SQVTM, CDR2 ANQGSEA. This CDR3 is CSVGTGRSTDTQYF. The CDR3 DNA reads TGCAGCGTTGGTACAGGGAGGAGCACAGATACGCAGTATTTT.

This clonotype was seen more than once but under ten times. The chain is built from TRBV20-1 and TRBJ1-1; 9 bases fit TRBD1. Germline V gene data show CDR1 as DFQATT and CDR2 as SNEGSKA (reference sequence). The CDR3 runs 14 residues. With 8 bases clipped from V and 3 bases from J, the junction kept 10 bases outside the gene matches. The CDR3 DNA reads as TGCAGTCCTGGGGAAAACAGGGGGCACACTGAAGCTTTCTTT. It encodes CSPGENRGHTEAFF.

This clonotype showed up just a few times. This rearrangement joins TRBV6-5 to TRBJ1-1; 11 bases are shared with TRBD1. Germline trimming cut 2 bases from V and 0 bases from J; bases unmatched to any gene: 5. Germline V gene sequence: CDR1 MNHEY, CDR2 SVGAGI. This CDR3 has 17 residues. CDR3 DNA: TGTGCCAGCAGTTACGGAGGACAGGGGGCCTTGAACACTGAAGCTTTCTTT. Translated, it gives CASSYGGQGALNTEAFF.

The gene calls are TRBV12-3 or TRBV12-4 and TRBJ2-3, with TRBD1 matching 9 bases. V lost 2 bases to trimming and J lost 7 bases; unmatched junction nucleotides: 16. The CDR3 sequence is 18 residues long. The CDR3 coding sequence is TGTGCCAGCAGTTTACCTGGGACAGGGAGATCAGTCAGGCATACGCAGTATTTT. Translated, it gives CASSLPGTGRSVRHTQYF.

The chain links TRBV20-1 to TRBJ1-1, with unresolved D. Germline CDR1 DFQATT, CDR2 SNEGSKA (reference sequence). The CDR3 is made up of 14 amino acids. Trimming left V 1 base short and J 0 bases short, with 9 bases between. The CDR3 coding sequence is TGCAGTGCTAGAGGAGACACCCTGAACACTGAAGCTTTCTTT. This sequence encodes CSARGDTLNTEAFF.

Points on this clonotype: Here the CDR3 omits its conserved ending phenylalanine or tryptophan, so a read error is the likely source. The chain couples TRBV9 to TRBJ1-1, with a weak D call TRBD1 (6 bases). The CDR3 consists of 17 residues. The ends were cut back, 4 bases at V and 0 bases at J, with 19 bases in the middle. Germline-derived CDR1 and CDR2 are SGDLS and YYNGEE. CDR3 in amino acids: CASSKRDILAMNTEAFL. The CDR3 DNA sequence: TGTGCCAGCAGCAAAAGGGACATCCTTGCCATGAACACTGAAGCTTTCTTG.

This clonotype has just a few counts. The CDR3 loop is CASSPGSRYTDTQYF. DNA of the CDR3: TGTGCCAGCAGTCCAGGGTCCAGGTACACAGATACGCAGTATTTT. This chain uses TRBV12-3 or TRBV12-4 with TRBJ2-3; TRBD1 might be the D (5 bases). The CDR3 is 15 amino acids. Trimming stripped 5 bases from V and 2 bases from J, with 14 bases between.

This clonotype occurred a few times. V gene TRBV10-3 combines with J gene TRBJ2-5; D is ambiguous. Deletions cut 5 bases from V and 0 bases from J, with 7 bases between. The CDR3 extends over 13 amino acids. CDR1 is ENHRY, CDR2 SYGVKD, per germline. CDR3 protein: CAISRTDQETQYF. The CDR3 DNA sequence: TGTGCCATCAGTCGGACCGACCAAGAGACCCAGTACTTC.

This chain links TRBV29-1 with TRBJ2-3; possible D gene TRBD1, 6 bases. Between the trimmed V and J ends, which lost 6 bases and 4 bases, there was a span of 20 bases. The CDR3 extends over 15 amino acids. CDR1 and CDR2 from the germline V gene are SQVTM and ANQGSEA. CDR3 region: CSVFGARGLPDTQYF. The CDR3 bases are TGCAGCGTATTTGGAGCCAGGGGTTTGCCAGATACGCAGTATTTT.

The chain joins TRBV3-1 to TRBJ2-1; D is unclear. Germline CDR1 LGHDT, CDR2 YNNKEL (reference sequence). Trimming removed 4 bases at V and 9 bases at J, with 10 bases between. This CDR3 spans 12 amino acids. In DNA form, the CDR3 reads TGTGCCAGCAGCCCCCTAGGGTCTGAGCAGTTCTTC. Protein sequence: CASSPLGSEQFF.

The CDR3 DNA sequence: TGTGCCAGCGCCGAGAAGGGGTTGGAGACCCAGTACTTC. This gives the protein CASAEKGLETQYF. The chain combines TRBV25-1 with TRBJ2-5; D is perhaps TRBD1 (5 bases). The CDR3 is 13 residues long. The V and J ends lost 8 bases and 5 bases respectively, with 15 bases between them. The germline V gene encodes CDR1 MGHDK and CDR2 SYGVNS.

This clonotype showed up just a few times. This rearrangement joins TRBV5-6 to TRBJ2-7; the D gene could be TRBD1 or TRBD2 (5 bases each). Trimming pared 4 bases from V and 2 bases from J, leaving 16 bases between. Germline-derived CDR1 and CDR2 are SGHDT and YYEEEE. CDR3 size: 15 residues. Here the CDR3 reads CASSLGVEGAYEQYF. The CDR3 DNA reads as TGTGCCAGCAGCCTGGGAGTCGAAGGGGCCTACGAGCAGTACTTC.

CDR3 bases: TGTGCCAGCAGCTTGCACAGGGGAGAGACCCAGTACTTC. This encodes CASSLHRGETQYF. The chain links TRBV7-3 to TRBJ2-5, with 7 nucleotides matching TRBD1. Germline V gene sequence: CDR1 SGHTA, CDR2 FQGTGA. J lost 4 bases, V lost 3 bases, and 2 bases had no gene match. The CDR3 totals 13 residues.

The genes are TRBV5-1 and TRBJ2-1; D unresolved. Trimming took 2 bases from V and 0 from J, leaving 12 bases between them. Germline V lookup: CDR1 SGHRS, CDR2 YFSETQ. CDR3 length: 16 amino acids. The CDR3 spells CASSLGYRSSYNEQFF. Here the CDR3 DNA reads TGCGCCAGCAGCTTAGGATATCGAAGCTCCTACAATGAGCAGTTCTTC. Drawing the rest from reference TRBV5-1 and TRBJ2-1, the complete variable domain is KAGVTQTPRYLIKTRGQQVTLSCSPISGHRSVSWYQQTPGQGLQFLFEYFSETQRNKGNFPGRFSGRQFSNSRSEMNVSTLELGDSALYLCASSLGYRSSYNEQFFGPGTRLTVL.

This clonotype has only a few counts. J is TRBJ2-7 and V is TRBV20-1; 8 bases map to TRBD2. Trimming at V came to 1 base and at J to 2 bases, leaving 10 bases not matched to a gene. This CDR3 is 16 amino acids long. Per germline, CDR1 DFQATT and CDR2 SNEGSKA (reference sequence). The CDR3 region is CSARGTGRVGAYEQYF. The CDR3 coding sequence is TGCAGTGCTAGAGGCACCGGGAGGGTAGGAGCCTACGAGCAGTACTTC.